Each of the 6 T cell receptor beta chains below was sequenced from the same sample in a study of T cells in pancreatic ductal adenocarcinoma. The repertoire was sequenced with immunoSEQ multiplex PCR; TCRdb's copy has only in-frame clones and lacks some. Of roughly 100,000 clones detected, 90% to 95% appear once; the ten largest clones hold 2.5% to 3.5%. Surgery without prior neoadjuvant therapy was the treatment of the selected pancreatic ductal adenocarcinoma patients. Sample: PBMCs. These receptors originate from a human donor with pancreatic ductal adenocarcinoma.

This clone was seen a single time. The chain couples TRBV28 to TRBJ2-7; D is possibly TRBD1 (5 bases). V was pared by 2 bases and J by 6 bases, with 14 bases between. Germline V lookup: CDR1 MDHEN, CDR2 SYDVKM. The CDR3 length is 14 residues. DNA of the CDR3: TGTGCCAGCAGTTTAGGGGCTGGATGGGCCGAGCAGTACTTC. This sequence encodes CASSLGAGWAEQYF.

The gene calls are TRBV11-3 and TRBJ2-7; 11 bases agree with TRBD2. Germline values: CDR1 SGHNT, CDR2 YENEEA. Trimming took 5 bases from V and 4 from J; bases not matched to a gene: 7. The CDR3 has 15 amino acids. CDR3 protein: CASSLTSGSGYEQYF. The CDR3, as DNA: TGTGCCAGCAGCCTCACTAGCGGGAGCGGTTACGAGCAGTACTTC.

This rearrangement joins TRBV25-1 to TRBJ1-2, with a weak D call TRBD1 (6 bases). The germline V gene encodes CDR1 MGHDK and CDR2 SYGVNS. The CDR3 has 14 residues. Between the trimmed V and J ends, which lost 5 bases and 3 bases, there was a span of 13 bases. CDR3 residues: CASSSGQFDYGYTF. DNA for the CDR3: TGTGCCAGCAGTTCCGGACAGTTTGACTATGGCTACACCTTC.

This chain links TRBV28 with TRBJ2-7; D might be TRBD1 (6 bases). This CDR3 is built from 13 residues. The V end lost 3 bases, the J end lost 4 bases, and 10 bases lay between the germline ends. Germline CDR1 is MDHEN and CDR2 is SYDVKM. CDR3 in amino acids: CASSLPQGYEQYF. The CDR3 DNA reads TGTGCCAGCAGTTTGCCACAGGGTTACGAGCAGTACTTC.

The chain has TRBV7-2 and TRBJ2-7; 8 bases map to TRBD2. Germline V lookup: CDR1 SGHTA, CDR2 FQGNSA. The CDR3 length is 16 residues. The V segment lost 4 bases and the J segment 5 bases; nucleotides outside the gene matches: 13. CDR3 in DNA: TGTGCCAGCAGCTCCCGGGGGGGAATCGGGTACGACGAGCAGTACTTC. Protein product: CASSSRGGIGYDEQYF.

The J gene is TRBJ2-3, the V gene TRBV4-3, with 14 bases identical to TRBD2. The CDR3 has 15 amino acids. J gave up 9 bases and V 3 bases, and 5 bases lay outside the gene matches. Germline V gene data show CDR1 as LGHNA and CDR2 as YSLEER. The CDR3 nucleotides are TGCGCCAGCAGCCAGGATGGGACTAGCGGGAGAACGCAGTATTTT. Translated, it gives CASSQDGTSGRTQYF.